Here is one T cell receptor (beta chain) with its context. Its antigen is currently unknown. The data were taken from a study of cytomegalovirus exposure and HLA in healthy donors. Study-wide findings and caveats: Some V segments, TRBV6-2 and TRBV6-3 among them, were indistinguishable and were therefore excluded. In a later analysis, TCR beta V- and J-gene trimming showed a link to a missense DCLRE1C variant. Sequencing likely generated an artifact that appeared as a cluster of highly shared sequence variants. Specificity for CMV antigens was confirmed in vitro for a few of the CMV-associated chains.

This CDR3 is built from 14 residues. Between the trimmed V and J ends, which lost 1 base and 3 bases, there was a span of 6 bases. Germline V lookup: CDR1 SEHNR, CDR2 FQNEAQ (reference sequence). Primers: 60 Vbeta forward and 13 Jbeta reverse. The protocol was immunoSEQ multiplex PCR, while the TCRdb copy is restricted to in-frame clones and leaves out a portion. The sample includes roughly 140,000 clones. V gene TRBV7-9 combines with J gene TRBJ1-4; D is perhaps TRBD1 (5 bases). This TCR was recovered from a male donor in good health and CMV-seronegative. The sample comprised PBMCs. The CDR3 sequence is CASSLEGANEKLFF. In nucleotides, the CDR3 is TGTGCCAGCAGCTTAGAAGGGGCTAATGAAAAACTGTTTTTT.